In its sample, the clone carrying this TCR beta chain was seen a few times. Antigen: not known. The data originate from a study of identical twins. One entry per CDR3 protein results from TCRdb running MiXCR on the 5' RACE reads. The table has 250,000 or so distinct CDR3 sequences, roughly 13% seen once. Study-level findings and limits: Out-of-frame sharing of TCR alpha in monozygotic twins was underestimated by models. Where out-of-frame alpha sequences were twin-shared, they showed excess low generation probability. Researchers reported weaker excess twin sharing in beta out-of-frame sequences.

These same data were also listed under a study on yellow fever vaccine responses in identical twins.

Sequenced: memory (CD45RO+) T cells sorted from blood. This sequence originates from a woman under 30 in good health.

The CDR3 coding sequence is TGTGCCAGCAGTAATCCGGGACAGGGATTGAACGAGCAGTACTTC. The encoded protein is CASSNPGQGLNEQYF. The rearrangement joins TRBV6-1 to TRBJ2-7; 9 nucleotides agree with TRBD1. The CDR3 totals 15 residues. Trimming removed 5 bases from V and 5 bases from J; junction bases left unmatched: 10. Germline lookup yields CDR1 MNHNS and CDR2 SASEGT.